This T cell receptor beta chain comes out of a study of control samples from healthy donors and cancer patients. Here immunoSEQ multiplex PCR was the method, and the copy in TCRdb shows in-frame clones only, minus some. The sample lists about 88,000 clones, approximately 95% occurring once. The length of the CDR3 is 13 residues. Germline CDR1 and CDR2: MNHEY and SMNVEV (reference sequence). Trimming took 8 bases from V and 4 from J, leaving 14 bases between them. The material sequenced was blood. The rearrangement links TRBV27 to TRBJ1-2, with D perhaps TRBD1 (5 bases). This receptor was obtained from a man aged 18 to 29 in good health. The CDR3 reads CASGYGTSYGYTF. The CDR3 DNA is TGTGCCAGCGGATACGGGACCTCCTATGGCTACACCTTC.